This T cell receptor (beta chain) was recovered during a study of somatic mutations in cytotoxic T cells in rheumatoid arthritis (dated by TCRdb to the late 2010s). Background for the entire study: A FACSAria II or Sony SH800 was used to flow-sort some V beta antibody-stained T-cell populations at nearly 100% purity, and TCRB sequencing was also done on sorted V beta1+ cells. For 60 or so rheumatoid arthritis patients and 15 to 20 healthy controls, TCRB deep sequencing was carried out. To characterize clonality, the study used TCRB deep sequencing while asking whether somatic mutations are carried by expanded CD8+ T-cell clones in newly diagnosed, untreated rheumatoid arthritis. Patients and controls did not essentially differ in median age, which was nearly identical between the groups.

Genomic DNA underwent TCRB CDR3 sequencing using the immunoSEQ assay. As for the authors' bioinformatics: The analyses included only productive TCRB rearrangements. A clone was defined by a unique TCRB CDR3 sequence, and clonality was computed as a productive clonality index based on Shannon entropy. The template counts of each clone relative to the total templates per sample were used to calculate repertoire overlap between two samples. Flow cytometry-measured V-gene usage correlated with V-gene usage from TCRB sequencing, with a Spearman r of less than 0.65. Drawn from immuneACCESS, this table holds only the in-frame rearrangements with V and J called that TCRdb kept. Clones are partly lost; checked studies trace under half to an unresolved V gene and leave the rest unexplained. V, J and clone size are those of that table, while D and trimming were read from the DNA. Within this sample are over 15,000 clones, with 85% to 90% of them counted one time only. Clones ranked in the top ten supply about 15% of the sample.

Healthy controls were over 15 blood donors whose buffy coats were used, with a median age of around 50 years (range about 20-80) and 50% to 60% female. On an AutoMACS, CD4+ and CD8+ cells were isolated via positive magnetic bead selection, and their purity was verified by flow cytometry. Isolation of peripheral blood mononuclear cells was done through Ficoll-Paque PLUS density gradient separation. DNA was extracted from CD4-enriched, CD8-enriched or PBMC samples with Nucleospin Tissue or Tissue XS kits and quantified with a Qubit 2.0 fluorometer. Findings and caveats that apply to the study as a whole: The antigen targets of the expanded CD8+ clones were unknown, and absence from virus-specific databases did not rule out viral specificity. The slight TRBV07 underrepresentation in patients was not adjusted for multiple comparisons. CD8+ T-cell clonality in rheumatoid arthritis patients was not significantly different from that in age-matched healthy controls. An increase of CD8+ clonality with age was seen in patients (Spearman r ~ 0.49) but not in healthy controls. The largest CD8+ clone made up more than 20% of CD8+ cells in about an eighth of the roughly 60 patients, and blood and synovial fluid shared several identical CD8+ TCRB sequences.

Trimming removed 6 bases from V and 4 bases from J, leaving 22 bases between the germline ends. The CDR3 covers 16 residues, taking in both the cysteine and the phenylalanine. The kept DNA is CDR3 alone, 48 bases in frame from the first base. From a lookup of the germline V gene (reference sequence), CDR1 and CDR2 are MNHEY and SMNVEV. As concerns this clone: Its antigen has not been determined. Base qualities are missing; no much larger clone stands one base away.

Recombination joined TRBV27 with TRBJ2-7; TRBD1 is a possible D gene, resting on 5 matching bases. This TCR derives from a middle-aged man in good health. Sequenced: CD8+ T cells sorted from blood. The base sequence is TGTGCCAGCAGCCCTACGTGGGGCCTTCGAGATTACGAGCAGTACTTC. This yields the protein CASSPTWGLRDYEQYF.